These 28 T cell receptor beta chains share one sample of origin, sequenced in a study of blood T cell repertoires in COVID-19. The repertoire was sequenced with immunoSEQ multiplex PCR; TCRdb's copy has only in-frame clones and lacks some. The sample lists 150,000 or so clones; around 86% were seen once. Sequenced input: PBMCs or T cells enriched from blood (not recorded which). These receptors all stem from a man aged 45-60 years who had recovered from COVID-19.

This sequence joins TRBV28 and TRBJ2-7, with D perhaps TRBD2 (6 bases). The CDR3 contains 14 residues. V lost 8 bases and J 0 bases, leaving 14 bases between the germline ends. CDR1 and CDR2 (germline): MDHEN, SYDVKM. In nucleotides, the CDR3 is TGTGCCAGCGGGACCCTTAGCGGCTCCTACGAGCAGTACTTC. This gives the protein CASGTLSGSYEQYF. Using reference TRBV28 and TRBJ2-7 for the parts outside the CDR3, the full variable domain is DVKVTQSSRYLVKRTGEKVFLECVQDMDHENMFWYRQDPGLGLRLIYFSYDVKMKEKGDIPEGYSVSREKKERFSLILESASTNQTSMYLCASGTLSGSYEQYFGPGTRLTVT.

CDR3 nucleotide sequence: TGTGCCACCACCGGCTCTGGAAACACCATATATTTT. Translation: CATTGSGNTIYF. This chain links TRBV24-1 with TRBJ1-3; D is unresolved. The V gene's germline CDR1 is KGHDR and CDR2 SFDVKD. Trimming removed 8 bases at V and 0 bases at J, with 4 bases between. The CDR3 is 12 residues long.

J is TRBJ1-5 and V is TRBV5-3; 9 bases agree with TRBD1. TRBV5-3 belongs to the ORF category, with a function that is uncertain. The CDR3 extends over 20 amino acids. The junction had 16 bases not matched to a gene; V was cut back by 3 bases and J by 0 bases. In DNA, the CDR3 is TGTGCCAGAAGCTCCATCCGGGACAGGGTCGTCCTTGATAGCAATCAGCCCCAGCATTTT. Translated: CARSSIRDRVVLDSNQPQHF.

The genes are TRBV28 and TRBJ1-3, with D unclear. CDR3 length equals 15 residues. Per the germline V gene, CDR1 is MDHEN and CDR2 is SYDVKM. V was pared by 2 bases and J by 0 bases, with 8 bases between. CDR3 residues: CASSLGWSSGNTIYF. The CDR3 bases are TGTGCCAGCAGTTTAGGTTGGAGCTCTGGAAACACCATATATTTT.

Regarding this clone: One end of the junction is discordant with germline, which a read error may explain. This chain links TRBV7-7 with TRBJ2-2; 7 nucleotides line up with TRBD2. The CDR3 spans 18 residues. Germline loops: CDR1 SSHAT, CDR2 FNYEAQ (reference sequence). CDR3 residues: CASSLGGRDYYNTGELFF. CDR3 coding DNA: TGTGCTAGCAGCTTAGGCGGACGGGACTACTATAACACCGGGGAGCTGTTTTTT.

The chain carries TRBV18 and TRBJ1-1, with D possibly matching TRBD1 (5 bases). Trimming took off 3 bases at V and 1 base at J, with 9 bases between the two ends. This CDR3 has 14 residues. Germline loops: CDR1 KGHSH, CDR2 LQKENI. CDR3 coding DNA: TGTGCCAGCTCACCCTTGACAGAGAACACTGAAGCTTTCTTT. Translating it yields CASSPLTENTEAFF.

The chain has TRBV3-1 (or the pseudogene TRBV3-2) and TRBJ2-3; tentative D call: TRBD2 (5 bases). The CDR3 covers 13 residues. The germline gives CDR1 LGHDT, CDR2 YNNKEL (reference sequence). V shed 4 bases and J shed 6 bases, with 11 bases lying between them. The CDR3 nucleotides read TGTGCCAGCAGCCTCGGTCGGAGGGATACGCAGTATTTT. Its protein is CASSLGRRDTQYF.

V is TRBV30 and J is TRBJ2-2; D is undetermined. Germline CDR1 reads GTSNPN; CDR2 reads SVGIG (reference sequence). The germline V and J ends were trimmed by 0 bases and 6 bases, with 8 bases remaining between them. The CDR3 spans 13 residues. DNA for the CDR3: TGTGCCTGGAGTGTGGTCGCAGCCGGGGAGCTGTTTTTT. Protein: CAWSVVAAGELFF.

This chain links TRBV24-1 with TRBJ1-2, with 12 nucleotides matching TRBD1. Germline loops: CDR1 KGHDR, CDR2 SFDVKD. After removal of 3 bases from V and 7 bases from J, the junction contained 2 bases not matched to a gene. The CDR3 is 14 residues long. The CDR3, as DNA: TGTGCCACCAGTGATCCGGGACAGGGGGCTGGCTACACCTTC. It encodes CATSDPGQGAGYTF.

The V call is TRBV5-4, the J call TRBJ1-2; a possible D gene is TRBD1 (6 bases). V shed 4 bases and J shed 4 bases, with 14 bases lying between them. The CDR3 runs to 14 residues. Germline V CDR1 and CDR2: SGHNT, YYREEE (reference sequence). The CDR3 sequence: CASSGEGGGYGYTF. The CDR3 nucleotides are TGTGCCAGCAGCGGGGAGGGGGGTGGCTATGGCTACACCTTC.

The CDR3 region is CASSFREGREPQHF. CDR3 nucleotide sequence: TGTGCCAGCAGCTTCAGGGAGGGTCGGGAGCCCCAGCATTTT. The V gene is TRBV7-2, the J gene TRBJ1-5, with D possibly matching TRBD1 (5 bases). CDR3 length: 14 amino acids. CDR1 is SGHTA and CDR2 is FQGNSA in the germline V gene. Trimming removed 3 bases at V and 8 bases at J, with 14 bases between.

This chain links TRBV5-6 with TRBJ1-2; weak D call: TRBD1 (6 bases). The germline V and J ends were trimmed by 2 bases and 7 bases, with 12 bases remaining between them. Looked up from germline, CDR1 is SGHDT and CDR2 is YYEEEE. This CDR3 is built from 13 residues. As DNA, the CDR3 is TGTGCCAGCAGCTTTCAGGGGATAAGTGGCTACACCTTC. Amino acids: CASSFQGISGYTF.

The gene calls are TRBV7-2 and TRBJ1-1; D perhaps matches TRBD1 (6 bases). Deletions cut 0 bases from V and 10 bases from J, with 6 bases between. CDR1 and CDR2 (germline): SGHTA, FQGNSA. The CDR3 has 11 residues. The CDR3 reads CASSLAGGAFF. In nucleotides, the CDR3 is TGTGCCAGCAGCTTAGCAGGGGGAGCTTTCTTT.

The chain combines TRBV10-3 with TRBJ1-2; TRBD1 is a possible D gene (5 bases). This CDR3 has 12 amino acids. The germline V gene has CDR1 ENHRY and CDR2 SYGVKD. V shed 3 bases and J shed 6 bases, with 8 bases lying between them. CDR3 sequence reads: CAISELGHGYTF. CDR3 DNA: TGTGCCATCAGTGAATTGGGGCATGGCTACACCTTC.

This sequence joins TRBV7-3 and TRBJ2-7; tentatively, D is TRBD1 (6 bases). V dropped 5 bases and J dropped 3 bases, with 11 bases sitting between them. Germline CDR1 and CDR2: SGHTA and FQGTGA. This CDR3 is built from 13 residues. This chain's CDR3 is CASSPRGGYEQYV. CDR3 DNA: TGTGCCAGCAGCCCCAGAGGGGGCTACGAGCAGTACGTC.

The V gene is TRBV2, the J gene TRBJ2-5; D perhaps matches TRBD1 (6 bases). This CDR3 has 13 residues. Per germline, CDR1 SNHLY and CDR2 FYNNEI. Trimming removed 7 bases at V and 2 bases at J, with 11 bases between. The CDR3 region has the DNA TGTGCCAGCACTAGAGGACAGCAAGAGACCCAGTACTTC. As protein: CASTRGQQETQYF. Filled out from reference TRBV2 and TRBJ2-5, the complete variable domain reads EPEVTQTPSHQVTQMGQEVILRCVPISNHLYFYWYRQILGQKVEFLVSFYNNEISEKSEIFDDQFSVERPDGSNFTLKIRSTKLEDSAMYFCASTRGQQETQYFGPGTRLLVL.

J is TRBJ2-3 and V is TRBV19; TRBD2 might be the D (6 bases). The V and J ends lost 5 bases and 0 bases respectively, with 9 bases between them. The germline V gene encodes CDR1 LNHDA and CDR2 SQIVND (reference sequence). This CDR3 has 14 residues. CDR3 nucleotide sequence: TGTGCCAGTAGTCCGGGGGACAGCACAGATACGCAGTATTTT. Translated: CASSPGDSTDTQYF. Supplemented by reference TRBV19 and TRBJ2-3, the full variable domain reads DGGITQSPKYLFRKEGQNVTLSCEQNLNHDAMYWYRQDPGQGLRLIYYSQIVNDFQKGDIAEGYSVSREKKESFPLTVTSAQKNPTAFYLCASSPGDSTDTQYFGPGTRLTVL.

This chain links TRBV7-2 with TRBJ2-2; D gene ambiguous. Germline V gene sequence: CDR1 SGHTA, CDR2 FQGNSA. This CDR3 contains 13 residues. V shed 6 bases and J shed 0 bases, with 5 bases lying between them. Here the CDR3 reads CASREPNTGELFF. DNA for the CDR3: TGTGCCAGCAGAGAGCCGAACACCGGGGAGCTGTTTTTT.

In this sample, this clone turned up a few times. CDR3 protein: CASSPGGILYGYTF. CDR3 in DNA: TGTGCCAGCAGCCCAGGGGGCATACTCTATGGCTACACCTTC. V usage is TRBV28 and J usage is TRBJ1-2; TRBD1 aligns across 8 bases. Germline V gives CDR1 MDHEN, CDR2 SYDVKM. CDR3 size: 14 residues. Losses at the gene ends were 6 bases for V and 4 bases for J; bases not matched to a gene: 7.

The table lists this clone with a count of one. The chain recombines TRBV5-1 with TRBJ1-1; TRBD1 matches 8 bases. V trimming: 3 bases; J trimming: 1 base; junction bases outside the gene matches: 11. Germline CDR1 reads SGHRS; CDR2 reads YFSETQ. The CDR3 extends over 17 amino acids. Here the CDR3 reads CASSSNGQGKGNTEAFF. DNA for the CDR3: TGCGCCAGCAGCTCAAATGGACAGGGAAAGGGGAACACTGAAGCTTTCTTT. The variable domain in full, with the rest retrieved from reference TRBV5-1 and TRBJ1-1, is KAGVTQTPRYLIKTRGQQVTLSCSPISGHRSVSWYQQTPGQGLQFLFEYFSETQRNKGNFPGRFSGRQFSNSRSEMNVSTLELGDSALYLCASSSNGQGKGNTEAFFGQGTRLTVV.

J is TRBJ2-6 and V is TRBV7-9; D not certain. Germline V CDR1 and CDR2: SEHNR, FQNEAQ (reference sequence). The CDR3 length is 17 residues. V lost 8 bases and J lost 5, with 22 bases in between. For the CDR3, the DNA is TGTGCCAGCGCCTCAGGTGCCAATATTGGTAGGGCCAACGTCCTGACTTTC. It translates to CASASGANIGRANVLTF.

The rearrangement uses TRBV25-1 and TRBJ2-7, with a tentative D call TRBD1 (6 bases). V was pared by 3 bases and J by 0 bases, with 18 bases between. The CDR3 sequence is 17 residues long. The germline V gene has CDR1 MGHDK and CDR2 SYGVNS. The CDR3 reads CASSDPTGPNFSYEQYV. The DNA for the CDR3 is TGTGCCAGCAGTGATCCCACAGGGCCCAACTTCTCCTACGAGCAGTACGTC.

This clone has just a few counts. The chain carries TRBV4-3 and TRBJ2-7; 8 nucleotides agree with TRBD1. The CDR3 has 15 amino acids. Trimming cost V 5 bases and J 3 bases; bases outside gene matches: 9. Germline lookup yields CDR1 LGHNA and CDR2 YSLEER. The CDR3 spells CASSSKDREFYEQYV. Here the CDR3 DNA reads TGCGCCAGCAGCTCAAAGGACAGGGAGTTCTACGAGCAGTACGTC.

The rearrangement links TRBV9 to TRBJ1-1; 7 positions match TRBD1. The V segment lost 2 bases and the J segment 4 bases; nucleotides outside the gene matches: 11. In germline, CDR1 is SGDLS, CDR2 YYNGEE. The CDR3 is 16 residues long. In nucleotides, the CDR3 is TGTGCCAGCAGCGTGGAGGGACAGCTAGAAGGCACTGAAGCTTTCTTT. It encodes CASSVEGQLEGTEAFF.

The J gene is TRBJ1-1, the V gene TRBV19, with 9 bases identical to TRBD1. This CDR3 is built from 15 residues. V shed 5 bases and J 2 bases; nucleotides not matched to a gene: 6. From germline, CDR1 is LNHDA and CDR2 SQIVND (reference sequence). The CDR3 DNA reads as TGTGCCAGTAGTGCGAGGGGACAGGGAAACACTGAAGCTTTCTTT. The encoded protein is CASSARGQGNTEAFF.

Remarks on this clone: The same CDR3 can be traced to other DNA sequences in this sample. This chain uses TRBV19 with TRBJ2-6; TRBD1 might be the D (5 bases). This CDR3 has 14 residues. The V end was cut by 6 bases, the J end by 1 base, with 7 bases between. Germline V lookup: CDR1 LNHDA, CDR2 SQIVND (reference sequence). The chain's CDR3 is CASSPGSGANVLTF. The CDR3 nucleotides read TGTGCCAGTAGCCCAGGGTCTGGGGCCAACGTCCTGACTTTC.

The chain joins TRBV2 to TRBJ1-3, with D hard to call. V was clipped by 4 bases and J by 7 bases, with 20 bases between them. The V gene's germline CDR1 is SNHLY and CDR2 FYNNEI. CDR3 length equals 16 residues. CDR3 residues: CASSVLTRGSGNTIYF. DNA for the CDR3: TGTGCCAGCAGTGTTCTAACGAGAGGGTCCGGGAACACCATATATTTT. Using reference TRBV2 and TRBJ1-3 for the parts outside the CDR3, the full variable domain is EPEVTQTPSHQVTQMGQEVILRCVPISNHLYFYWYRQILGQKVEFLVSFYNNEISEKSEIFDDQFSVERPDGSNFTLKIRSTKLEDSAMYFCASSVLTRGSGNTIYFGEGSWLTVV.

The chain is built from TRBV16 and TRBJ2-1; the match to TRBD2 covers 9 bases. The CDR3 loop spans 15 amino acids. Germline-derived CDR1 and CDR2 are KGHSY and FQNENV. Trimming removed 0 bases from V and 6 bases from J; junction bases left unmatched: 3. The CDR3 DNA follows: TGTGCCAGCAGCCAATCGCGGGAGGGCTCCAATGAGCAGTTCTTC. This translates into CASSQSREGSNEQFF.